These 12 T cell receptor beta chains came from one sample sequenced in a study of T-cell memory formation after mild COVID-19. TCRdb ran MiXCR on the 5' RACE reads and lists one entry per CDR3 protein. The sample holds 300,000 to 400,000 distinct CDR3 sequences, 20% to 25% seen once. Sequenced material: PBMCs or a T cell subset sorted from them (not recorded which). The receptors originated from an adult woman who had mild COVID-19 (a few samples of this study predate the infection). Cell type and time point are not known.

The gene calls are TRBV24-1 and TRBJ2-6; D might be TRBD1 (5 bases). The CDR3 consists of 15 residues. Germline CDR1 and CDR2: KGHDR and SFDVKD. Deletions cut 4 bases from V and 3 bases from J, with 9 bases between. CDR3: CATSDAGYGANVLTF. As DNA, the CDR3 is TGTGCCACCAGTGACGCAGGGTATGGGGCCAACGTCCTGACTTTC.

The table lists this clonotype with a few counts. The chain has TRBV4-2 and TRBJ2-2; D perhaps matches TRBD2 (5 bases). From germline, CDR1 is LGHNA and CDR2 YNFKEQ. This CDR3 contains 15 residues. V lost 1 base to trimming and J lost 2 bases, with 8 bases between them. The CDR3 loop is CASSQAGSNTGELFF. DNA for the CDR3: TGTGCCAGCAGCCAAGCGGGATCCAACACCGGGGAGCTGTTTTTT.

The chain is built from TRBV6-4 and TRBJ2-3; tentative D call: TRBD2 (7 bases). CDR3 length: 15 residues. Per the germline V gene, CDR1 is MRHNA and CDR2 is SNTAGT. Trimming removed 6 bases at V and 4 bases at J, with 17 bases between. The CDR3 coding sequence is TGTGCCAGCAGCGACAGTGCGGGGGCAGCAGATACGCAGTATTTT. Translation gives CASSDSAGAADTQYF.

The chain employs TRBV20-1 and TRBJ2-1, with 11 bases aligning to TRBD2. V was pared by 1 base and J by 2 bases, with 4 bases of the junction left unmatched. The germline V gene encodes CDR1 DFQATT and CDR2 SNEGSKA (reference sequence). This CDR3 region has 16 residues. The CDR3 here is CSARVLAGGTYNEQFF. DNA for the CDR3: TGCAGTGCTAGAGTCCTAGCGGGAGGTACCTACAATGAGCAGTTCTTC.

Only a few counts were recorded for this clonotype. Written as DNA, the CDR3 is TGTGCCGTGTTATCTGGGGCCAACGTCCTGACTTTC. This sequence encodes CAVLSGANVLTF. V and J are TRBV15 and TRBJ2-6; D remains unclear. This CDR3 comprises 12 residues. From germline, CDR1 is LNHNV and CDR2 YYDKDF (reference sequence). V was shortened by 11 bases and J by 1 base, with 6 bases between the two germline ends.

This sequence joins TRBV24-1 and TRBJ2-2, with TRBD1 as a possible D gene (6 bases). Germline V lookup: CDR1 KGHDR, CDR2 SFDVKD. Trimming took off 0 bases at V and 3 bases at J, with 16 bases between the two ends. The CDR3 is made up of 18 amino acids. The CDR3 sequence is CATSDLQGSGVDTGELFF. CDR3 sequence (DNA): TGTGCCACCAGTGATTTGCAGGGGAGTGGGGTGGACACCGGGGAGCTGTTTTTT.

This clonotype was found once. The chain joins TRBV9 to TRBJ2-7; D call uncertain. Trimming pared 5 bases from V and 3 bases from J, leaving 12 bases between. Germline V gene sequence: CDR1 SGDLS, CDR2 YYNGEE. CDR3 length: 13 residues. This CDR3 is CASSAPGYYEQYF. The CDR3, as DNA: TGTGCCAGCAGTGCCCCCGGGTACTACGAGCAGTACTTC. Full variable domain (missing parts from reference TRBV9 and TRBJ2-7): DSGVTQTPKHLITATGQRVTLRCSPRSGDLSVYWYQQSLDQGLQFLIQYYNGEERAKGNILERFSAQQFPDLHSELNLSSLELGDSALYFCASSAPGYYEQYFGPGTRLTVT.

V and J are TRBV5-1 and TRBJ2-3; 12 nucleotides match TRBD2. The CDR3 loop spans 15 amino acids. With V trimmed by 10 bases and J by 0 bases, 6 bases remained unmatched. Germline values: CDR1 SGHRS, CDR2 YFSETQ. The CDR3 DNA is TGCGCCTCCGGACTAGCGGGAACCAGCACAGATACGCAGTATTTT. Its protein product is CASGLAGTSTDTQYF.

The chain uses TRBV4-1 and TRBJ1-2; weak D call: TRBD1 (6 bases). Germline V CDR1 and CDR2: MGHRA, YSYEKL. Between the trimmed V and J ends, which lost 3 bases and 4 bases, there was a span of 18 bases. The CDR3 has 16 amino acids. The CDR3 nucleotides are TGCGCCAGCAGCCATGCTACAGGGTTATCTGGCTATGGCTACACCTTC. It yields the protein CASSHATGLSGYGYTF.

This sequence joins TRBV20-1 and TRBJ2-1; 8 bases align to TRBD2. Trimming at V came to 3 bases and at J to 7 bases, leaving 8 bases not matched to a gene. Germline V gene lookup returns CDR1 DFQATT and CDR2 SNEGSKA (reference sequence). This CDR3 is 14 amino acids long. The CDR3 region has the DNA TGCAGTGCTAGGGGCTCAGCGGGAGTAAATGAGCAGTTCTTC. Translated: CSARGSAGVNEQFF.

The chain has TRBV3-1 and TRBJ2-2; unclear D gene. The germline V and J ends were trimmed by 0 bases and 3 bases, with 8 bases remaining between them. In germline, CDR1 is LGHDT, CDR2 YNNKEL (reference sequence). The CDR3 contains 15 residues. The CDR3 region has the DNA TGTGCCAGCAGCCAAGAAGGCGGTTACACCGGGGAGCTGTTTTTT. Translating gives CASSQEGGYTGELFF.

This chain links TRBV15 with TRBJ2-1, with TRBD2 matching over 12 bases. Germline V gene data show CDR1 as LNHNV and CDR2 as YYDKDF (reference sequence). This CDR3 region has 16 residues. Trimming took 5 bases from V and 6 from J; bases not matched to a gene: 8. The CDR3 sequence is CATSGLAGGPANEQFF. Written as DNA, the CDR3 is TGTGCCACCAGCGGCCTAGCGGGAGGGCCGGCCAATGAGCAGTTCTTC.